The subject of this entry is one TCR beta chain. Its antigen is currently not known. One base away there is no much larger clone; base qualities are not given. The trial excluded patients who had a history of autoimmune disease or who were on systemic immunosuppression. In every dose cohort, peripheral blood was drawn for TCR sequencing at baseline, cycle 4 day 1, and cycle 7 day 1. Samples were obtained from an open-label, multicenter, first-in-human phase I dose-escalation trial of ivuxolimab. Adults with locally advanced or metastatic melanoma, renal cell, hepatocellular, or head and neck squamous cell carcinoma were enrolled in the trial. Before TCR sequencing, CD4+ and CD8+ T cells were separately sorted from peripheral blood. These data originate in a study of OX40 agonist ivuxolimab in advanced cancers. About the full investigation: The costimulatory receptor OX40 (CD134) was targeted by ivuxolimab, a fully human IgG2 agonistic monoclonal antibody. Intravenous ivuxolimab was administered to patients every 2 weeks at six dose levels: 0.01, 0.1, 0.3, 1.5, 3 and 10 mg/kg. Of the roughly 54 dose-escalation patients, hepatocellular carcinoma was present in about 20, melanoma in roughly 15, renal cell carcinoma in 9 and head and neck cancer in 9. A male proportion of almost 85% and a mean age of around 60 years, ranging from roughly 23 to 85, were recorded for the dose-escalation cohort. Prior anti-PD-1, anti-PD-L1 or anti-CTLA-4 therapy was permitted, and about 40% of dose-escalation patients had received checkpoint inhibitors. Partial responses occurred in three dose-escalation patients, of whom one had hepatocellular carcinoma and two had cutaneous melanoma. Peripheral TCRbeta sequencing aimed to test whether ivuxolimab altered TCR sequence diversity and caused clonal T-cell expansion. The paper reports the monotherapy dose-escalation portion (N of about 47 patients) of the phase I ivuxolimab trial. Paper-wide results and their limitations: In the 0.1-3.0 mg/kg groups, partial responders were among the patients with the lowest normalized peripheral clonal expansion, particularly in CD8+ T cells. Clonal expansion of both CD4+ and CD8+ blood T cells was observed from baseline to week 6 at doses 0.1 to 3.0 mg/kg. Low levels of normalized T-cell clonal expansion were also seen in some patients who did not respond. After ivuxolimab, more expanded clones were found on average in CD8+ T cells than in CD4+ T cells. Antigen specificity was not determined for the clonally expanded peripheral T cells.

The germline V gene encodes CDR1 GTSNPN and CDR2 SVGIG (reference sequence). Cut back by 5 bases and 8 bases, the V and J ends lie 18 bases apart. The CDR3 covers 13 residues, taking in both the cysteine and the phenylalanine. Just CDR3 DNA is preserved here, 39 bases in frame from base 1. Genomic DNA was isolated from the sorted cells so that the TCRbeta CDR3 region could be sequenced. TCRbeta CDR3 regions were sequenced using the immunoSEQ Assay. Not all clones reach the TCRdb copy of this immuneACCESS table, which keeps in-frame sequences only. Checked studies attribute under half of the gap to unresolved V genes and leave the rest unexplained. This sample comprises tens of thousands of clones, 70% to 90% of them detected only once. The biggest ten clones account for approximately 4.8% of the sample.

The sequenced sample was CD4+ or CD8+ T cells sorted from blood, obtained in a trial of the OX40 agonist ivuxolimab. This sequence was found in an adult with an advanced solid tumor such as melanoma, head and neck, liver or kidney cancer. This chain is built from TRBV30 and TRBJ1-2, and TRBD1 may be the D gene, going by 5 matching bases. The DNA is TGTGCCTGGGGCGGGACTCGGGGATTCGGCTACACCTTC. It translates as CAWGGTRGFGYTF.